The source of this T cell receptor beta chain is a study of PD-1 blockade in classical Hodgkin lymphoma. Regarding the study as a whole: Exclusion covered patients beginning nivolumab under 1 year post-ASCT. Complete responders' baseline diversity resembled that of newly diagnosed patients. Significant TCR diversity gains by C4D1 occurred in CD4+ but not CD8+ cells.

Stated time point: cycle 4 day 1 (C4D1), after around six weeks of nivolumab. Patients all relapsed after autologous stem cell transplantation, and there was variation in brentuximab vedotin exposure. About this clone itself: Antigen specificity is unknown.

The method was immunoSEQ multiplex PCR; TCRdb's version includes in-frame clones alone and lacks a portion of them. The sample lists 45,000 to 55,000 clones, approximately 72% occurring once. The sequencing here drew on peripheral blood mononuclear cells (PBMCs), taken before the fourth cycle of nivolumab. The TCR was taken from a human donor with classical Hodgkin lymphoma.

CDR3 region: CASSFRGRRVWTGELFF. The CDR3 DNA follows: TGTGCCAGCAGTTTCAGGGGGCGCAGGGTGTGGACCGGGGAGCTGTTTTTT. The rearrangement links TRBV28 to TRBJ2-2; 8 bases fit TRBD1. The CDR3 has 17 residues. After removal of 3 bases from V and 5 bases from J, the junction contained 11 bases not matched to a gene. Germline V gene data show CDR1 as MDHEN and CDR2 as SYDVKM.